A selection of T cell receptor beta chains follows, all from one sample in a study of blood T cell repertoires in COVID-19. Sequencing used immunoSEQ multiplex PCR; TCRdb keeps in-frame clones, though not all of them. The sample has around 700,000 clones, 85% to 90% seen once. Sequencing was performed on peripheral blood. All receptors come from a woman under 30 with acute or convalescent COVID-19. Each CDR3 is given with its conserved first and last residue. Fields, in order: D gene, V gene, J gene, clone size, CDR3 protein, CDR3 DNA. The D gene is left open where the match is weak. Expanded clones get a size class; other rows say once, few or many, or leave the size out.

d_call: TRBD1; v_call: TRBV6-5; j_call: TRBJ1-4; clone_size: -; cdr3_aa: CASGQVPATNEKLFF; cdr3_nt: TGTGCCAGCGGACAGGTTCCTGCAACTAATGAAAAACTGTTTTTT
d_call: -; v_call: TRBV10-2; j_call: TRBJ2-2; clone_size: -; cdr3_aa: CASSTRQQANTGELFF; cdr3_nt: TGCGCCAGCAGTACGAGACAGCAAGCGAACACCGGGGAGCTGTTTTTT
d_call: TRBD1; v_call: TRBV30; j_call: TRBJ2-1; clone_size: -; cdr3_aa: CAWSVGQGANEQFF; cdr3_nt: TGTGCCTGGAGTGTAGGGCAGGGGGCTAATGAGCAGTTCTTC
d_call: -; v_call: TRBV2; j_call: TRBJ1-2; clone_size: -; cdr3_aa: CASIPGVGDYGYTF; cdr3_nt: TGTGCCAGCATCCCCGGTGTGGGAGACTATGGCTACACCTTC
d_call: -; v_call: TRBV27; j_call: TRBJ1-1; clone_size: -; cdr3_aa: CASSLRGGNTEAFF; cdr3_nt: TGTGCCAGCAGTTTGCGGGGCGGGAACACTGAAGCTTTCTTT
d_call: TRBD2; v_call: TRBV9; j_call: TRBJ2-1; clone_size: -; cdr3_aa: CASSPTSGSPNEQFF; cdr3_nt: TGTGCCAGCAGCCCCACTAGCGGGAGCCCCAATGAGCAGTTCTTC
d_call: TRBD2; v_call: TRBV5-1; j_call: TRBJ2-3; clone_size: -; cdr3_aa: CASSIPTSGGATDTQYF; cdr3_nt: TGCGCCAGCAGCATACCTACTAGCGGGGGGGCGACAGATACGCAGTATTTT
d_call: -; v_call: TRBV18; j_call: TRBJ1-3; clone_size: -; cdr3_aa: CASSPEGGLAGNTIYF; cdr3_nt: TGTGCCAGCTCACCGGAAGGGGGATTAGCTGGAAACACCATATATTTT
d_call: -; v_call: TRBV7-3; j_call: TRBJ1-4; clone_size: -; cdr3_aa: CASSLLQVDEKLFF; cdr3_nt: TGTGCCAGCAGCTTATTACAGGTCGATGAAAAACTGTTTTTT
d_call: TRBD1; v_call: TRBV5-1; j_call: TRBJ1-2; clone_size: -; cdr3_aa: CASSTGQVRDGYTF; cdr3_nt: TGCGCCAGCAGCACCGGACAGGTCCGTGACGGCTACACCTTC
d_call: -; v_call: TRBV6-5; j_call: TRBJ1-1; clone_size: few; cdr3_aa: CASSFDSEAFF; cdr3_nt: TGTGCCAGCAGCTTCGACAGTGAAGCTTTCTTT
d_call: -; v_call: TRBV6-5; j_call: TRBJ2-1; clone_size: -; cdr3_aa: CASKAGAMSNEQFF; cdr3_nt: TGTGCCAGCAAGGCGGGGGCTATGTCGAATGAGCAGTTCTTC
d_call: TRBD2; v_call: TRBV5-1; j_call: TRBJ2-7; clone_size: -; cdr3_aa: CASSPEAGGLYEQYF; cdr3_nt: TGCGCCAGCAGCCCAGAAGCGGGGGGGCTTTACGAGCAGTACTTC
d_call: -; v_call: TRBV5-4; j_call: TRBJ2-1; clone_size: -; cdr3_aa: CASSLDWGLGAEQFF; cdr3_nt: TGTGCCAGCAGCTTAGACTGGGGCCTGGGCGCTGAGCAGTTCTTC
d_call: -; v_call: TRBV29-1; j_call: TRBJ1-2; clone_size: -; cdr3_aa: CSVDGRANYGYTF; cdr3_nt: TGCAGCGTTGATGGCAGGGCTAACTATGGCTACACCTTC
d_call: -; v_call: TRBV9; j_call: TRBJ1-1; clone_size: -; cdr3_aa: CASSGPSNTEAFF; cdr3_nt: TGTGCCAGCAGCGGGCCCTCCAACACTGAAGCTTTCTTT
d_call: -; v_call: TRBV5-1; j_call: TRBJ1-1; clone_size: -; cdr3_aa: CASSRRGDGTEAFF; cdr3_nt: TGCGCCAGCAGCCGGCGGGGGGACGGCACTGAAGCTTTCTTT
d_call: -; v_call: TRBV6-5; j_call: TRBJ1-2; clone_size: -; cdr3_aa: CASSYSRTNRNGYTF; cdr3_nt: TGTGCCAGCAGTTACTCGAGGACAAACCGGAATGGCTACACCTTC
d_call: -; v_call: TRBV5-8; j_call: TRBJ1-1; clone_size: -; cdr3_aa: CASSPTGFTLAFF; cdr3_nt: TGTGCCAGCAGCCCCACAGGGTTCACCTTAGCTTTCTTT
d_call: -; v_call: TRBV5-1; j_call: TRBJ1-2; clone_size: -; cdr3_aa: CASSLGYRVPNYGYTF; cdr3_nt: TGCGCCAGCAGCTTGGGCTACAGGGTCCCTAACTATGGCTACACCTTC
d_call: TRBD1; v_call: TRBV3-1/TRBV3-2; j_call: TRBJ1-3; clone_size: -; cdr3_aa: CASRATGGSGNTIYF; cdr3_nt: TGTGCCAGCAGGGCCACAGGGGGTAGTGGAAACACCATATATTTT
d_call: TRBD2; v_call: TRBV7-6; j_call: TRBJ2-5; clone_size: -; cdr3_aa: CASSHMTAGEYF; cdr3_nt: TGTGCCAGCAGCCATATGACAGCGGGGGAGTACTTC